Below are 9 T cell receptor beta chains sequenced from a single sample in a study of cytomegalovirus exposure and HLA in healthy donors. The PCR contained 60 Vbeta and 13 Jbeta primers. The table came from immunoSEQ multiplex PCR; TCRdb's copy has only in-frame clones and leaves some out. The sample carries about 97,000 clones, over 8% recorded once. Input material: PBMCs. The receptors were gathered from a man aged 50 or older in good health and CMV-seropositive.

This chain connects TRBV4-1 to TRBJ2-3; TRBD2 aligns across 9 bases. The CDR3 length is 15 residues. Germline V gene data show CDR1 as MGHRA and CDR2 as YSYEKL. The trim removed 5 bases at V and 2 bases at J, leaving 5 bases unmatched. This chain's CDR3 is CASSYSGRTTDTQYF. CDR3 sequence (DNA): TGCGCCAGCAGCTATAGCGGGAGAACCACAGATACGCAGTATTTT.

The chain joins TRBV28 to TRBJ1-2; D uncertain. Germline CDR1 and CDR2: MDHEN and SYDVKM. V shed 3 bases and J shed 2 bases, with 4 bases lying between them. The CDR3 extends over 12 amino acids. In DNA form, the CDR3 reads TGTGCCAGCAGTTTGGGCAACTATGGCTACACCTTC. This encodes CASSLGNYGYTF.

The genes are TRBV7-2 and TRBJ1-4; 7 nucleotides align to TRBD1. This CDR3 is built from 14 residues. In germline, CDR1 is SGHTA, CDR2 FQGNSA. Trimming took 2 bases from V and 11 from J; bases not matched to a gene: 8. The chain's CDR3 is CASSLTQGTRKLFF. The DNA of the CDR3 is TGTGCCAGCAGCTTAACACAGGGGACGCGGAAACTGTTTTTT.

This clone came up a few times. For the CDR3, the DNA is TGTGCCAGCAGTTTCACCGGTTCAGGGGCCAACGTCCTGACTTTC. This codes for CASSFTGSGANVLTF. V usage is TRBV28 and J usage is TRBJ2-6; no firm D call. Trimming took off 3 bases at V and 4 bases at J, with 10 bases between the two ends. The CDR3 consists of 15 residues. Looked up from germline, CDR1 is MDHEN and CDR2 is SYDVKM.

The table lists this clone with a few counts. J is TRBJ2-7 and V is TRBV5-1, with 7 bases fitting TRBD2. From germline, CDR1 is SGHRS and CDR2 YFSETQ. V lost 4 bases, J lost 2 bases, and 9 bases stayed unmatched. CDR3 length equals 15 residues. CDR3 residues: CASSRGDGLTYEQYF. CDR3 in DNA: TGCGCCAGCAGCCGGGGGGACGGACTTACCTACGAGCAGTACTTC.

The rearrangement links TRBV28 to TRBJ2-7, with 7 bases lining up with TRBD2. The CDR3 length is 15 residues. Germline values: CDR1 MDHEN, CDR2 SYDVKM. With V trimmed by 6 bases and J by 1 base, 9 bases remained unmatched. The CDR3 region has the DNA TGTGCCAGCAGCCGAACTAGCGCAGTTTCCTACGAGCAGTACTTC. This codes for CASSRTSAVSYEQYF.

This clone was detected only a few times. The chain couples TRBV5-1 to TRBJ2-1; 11 bases fit TRBD2. V lost 0 bases to trimming and J lost 2 bases; unmatched junction nucleotides: 4. The CDR3 has 17 residues. The germline gives CDR1 SGHRS, CDR2 YFSETQ. The CDR3 spells CASSLVLAGGPYNEQFF. The CDR3, as DNA: TGCGCCAGCAGCTTGGTCCTAGCGGGAGGACCCTACAATGAGCAGTTCTTC.

The V and J genes are TRBV7-2 and TRBJ2-3, with TRBD2 as a possible D gene (5 bases). This CDR3 region has 12 residues. Trimming removed 3 bases from V and 5 bases from J, with 6 bases in between. Germline CDR1 is SGHTA and CDR2 is FQGNSA. For the CDR3, the DNA is TGTGCCAGCAGCTTTAGCGTAGATACGCAGTATTTT. It is translated as CASSFSVDTQYF.

The chain combines TRBV10-3 with TRBJ2-7, with 11 bases identical to TRBD2. CDR1 ENHRY and CDR2 SYGVKD come from the germline V gene. V trimming: 2 bases; J trimming: 6 bases; junction bases outside the gene matches: 3. The CDR3 is 14 amino acids. This CDR3 is CAISEGLAGGEQYF. The CDR3 coding sequence is TGTGCCATCAGTGAGGGGCTAGCGGGAGGCGAGCAGTACTTC.